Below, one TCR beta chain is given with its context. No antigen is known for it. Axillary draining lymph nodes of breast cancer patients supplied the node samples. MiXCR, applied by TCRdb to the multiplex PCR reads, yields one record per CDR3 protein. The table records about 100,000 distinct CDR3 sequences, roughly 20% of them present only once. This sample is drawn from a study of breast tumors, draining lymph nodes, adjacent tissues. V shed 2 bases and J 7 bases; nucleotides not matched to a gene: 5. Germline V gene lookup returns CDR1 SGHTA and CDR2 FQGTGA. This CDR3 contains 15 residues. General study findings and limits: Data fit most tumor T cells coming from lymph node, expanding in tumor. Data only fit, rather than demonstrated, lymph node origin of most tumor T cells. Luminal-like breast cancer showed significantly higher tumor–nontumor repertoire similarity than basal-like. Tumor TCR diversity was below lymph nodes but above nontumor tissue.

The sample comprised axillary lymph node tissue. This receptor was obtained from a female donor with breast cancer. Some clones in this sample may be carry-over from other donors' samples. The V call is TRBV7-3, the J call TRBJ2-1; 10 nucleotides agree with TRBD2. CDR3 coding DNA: TGTGCCAGCAGCTTATCTAGCGGGAGTCCGAATGAGCAGTTCTTC. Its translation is CASSLSSGSPNEQFF.